This T cell receptor beta chain was recorded in a study of T cell changes during pregnancy in multiple sclerosis. Germline V CDR1 and CDR2: GTSNPN, SVGIG (reference sequence). The CDR3 has 11 residues. The germline V and J ends were trimmed by 5 bases and 7 bases, with 12 bases remaining between them. The repertoire was sequenced with immunoSEQ multiplex PCR; TCRdb's copy has only in-frame clones and lacks some. The data show 35,000 to 40,000 clones, 88% seen once. This clone was detected only a few times. This TCR derives from a female donor with multiple sclerosis, enrolled in a pregnancy study. V is TRBV30 and J is TRBJ2-7, with TRBD2 as a possible D gene (6 bases). Specimen: CD4+ T cells from peripheral blood mononuclear cells, collected before pregnancy. Written as DNA, the CDR3 is TGTGCCTGGGGCCTAGCGAGGGAGCAGTACTTC. Its translation: CAWGLAREQYF.